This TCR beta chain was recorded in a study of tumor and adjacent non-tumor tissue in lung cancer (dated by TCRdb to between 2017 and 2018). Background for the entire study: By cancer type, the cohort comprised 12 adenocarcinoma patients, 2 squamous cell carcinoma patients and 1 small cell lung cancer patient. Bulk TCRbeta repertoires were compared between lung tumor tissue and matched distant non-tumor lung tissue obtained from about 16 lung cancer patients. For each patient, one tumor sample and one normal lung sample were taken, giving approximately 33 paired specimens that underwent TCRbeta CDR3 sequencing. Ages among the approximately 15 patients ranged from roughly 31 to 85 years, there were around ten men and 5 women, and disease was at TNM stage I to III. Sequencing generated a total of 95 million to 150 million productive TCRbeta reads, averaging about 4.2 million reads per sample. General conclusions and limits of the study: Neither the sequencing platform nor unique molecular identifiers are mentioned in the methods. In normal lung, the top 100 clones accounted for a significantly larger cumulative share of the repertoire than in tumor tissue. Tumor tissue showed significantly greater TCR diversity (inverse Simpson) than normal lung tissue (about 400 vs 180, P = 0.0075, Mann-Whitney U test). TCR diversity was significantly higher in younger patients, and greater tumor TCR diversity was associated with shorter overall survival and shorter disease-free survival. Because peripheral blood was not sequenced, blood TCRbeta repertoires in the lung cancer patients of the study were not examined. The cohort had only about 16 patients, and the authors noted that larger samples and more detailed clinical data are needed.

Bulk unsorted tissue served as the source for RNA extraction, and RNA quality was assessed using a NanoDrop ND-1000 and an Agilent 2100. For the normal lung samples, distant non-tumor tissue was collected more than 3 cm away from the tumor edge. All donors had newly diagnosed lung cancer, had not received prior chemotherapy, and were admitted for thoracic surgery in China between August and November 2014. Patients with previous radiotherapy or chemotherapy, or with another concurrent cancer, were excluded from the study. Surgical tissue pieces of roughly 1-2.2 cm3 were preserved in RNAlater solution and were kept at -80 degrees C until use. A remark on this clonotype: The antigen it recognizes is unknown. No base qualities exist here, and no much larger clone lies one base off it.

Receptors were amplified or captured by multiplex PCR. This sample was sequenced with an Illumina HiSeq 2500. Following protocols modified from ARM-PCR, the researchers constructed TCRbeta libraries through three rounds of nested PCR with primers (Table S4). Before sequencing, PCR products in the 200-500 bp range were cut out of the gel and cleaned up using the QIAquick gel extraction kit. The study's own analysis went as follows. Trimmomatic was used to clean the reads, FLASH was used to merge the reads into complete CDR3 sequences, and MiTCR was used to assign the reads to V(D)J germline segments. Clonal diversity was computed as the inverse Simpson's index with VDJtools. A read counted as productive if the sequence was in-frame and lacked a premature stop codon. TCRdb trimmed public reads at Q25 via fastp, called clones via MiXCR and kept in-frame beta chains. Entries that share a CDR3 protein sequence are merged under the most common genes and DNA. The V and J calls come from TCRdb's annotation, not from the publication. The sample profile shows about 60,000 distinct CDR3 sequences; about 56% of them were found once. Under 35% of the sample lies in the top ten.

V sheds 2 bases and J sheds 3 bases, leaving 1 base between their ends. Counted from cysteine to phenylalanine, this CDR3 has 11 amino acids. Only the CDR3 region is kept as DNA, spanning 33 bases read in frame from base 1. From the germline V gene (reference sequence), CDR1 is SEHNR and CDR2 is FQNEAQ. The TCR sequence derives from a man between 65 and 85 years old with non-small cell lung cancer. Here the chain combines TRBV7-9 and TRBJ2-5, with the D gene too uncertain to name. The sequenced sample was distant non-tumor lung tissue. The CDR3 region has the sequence CASSLKETQYF. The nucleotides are TGTGCCAGCAGCTTAAAAGAGACCCAGTACTTC.